This T cell receptor beta chain was recovered during a study of response to subunit inactivated influenza vaccine. The study, taken as a whole, reports: There was a suggestion from the authors that each seasonal influenza vaccination recruits few new T cells.

Germline V gene data show CDR1 as MDHEN and CDR2 as SYDVKM. V lost 1 base, J lost 10 bases, and 9 bases stayed unmatched. This CDR3 is 15 amino acids long. MiXCR was run by TCRdb on the RT-PCR reads, yielding one entry per CDR3 protein. The sample lists 650,000 to 700,000 distinct CDR3 sequences; about 15% were seen once. Comment on this clonotype: What it recognizes is unknown.

The sample here was PBMCs from blood, taken 12 days after vaccination. The rearrangement uses TRBV28 and TRBJ1-4; 7 nucleotides match TRBD1. The TCR was taken from a man in his fifties or sixties who received an inactivated influenza vaccine. CDR3 in amino acids: CASSLSQGGPRKLFF. The CDR3 bases are TGTGCCAGCAGTTTATCGCAGGGGGGCCCCCGAAAACTGTTTTTT.